This T cell receptor beta chain originates from a study of regulatory T cells in long-lasting Graves disease. This clonotype was recorded a few times. The time point was: newly diagnosed GD, antithyroid drugs for less than 3 months. Generation of the TCR library employed RNA extracted from PBMCs. Combining iRepertoire HTBI primers with Arm-PCR of CDR3 regions, the authors built TCR beta libraries. Using its own MiXCR run on the multiplex PCR reads, TCRdb lists one record per CDR3 protein. The table shows more than 400,000 distinct CDR3 sequences, with less than 20% occurring only once. These data were also reused for a study on T cells in Graves' hyperthyroidism and ophthalmopathy.

The material was peripheral blood mononuclear cells (PBMCs), obtained at new diagnosis, from a patient treated with antithyroid drugs. The receptor was derived from a woman aged 25 to 39 with Graves disease.

The CDR3 sequence is CASSLVGSGFTDTQYF. DNA of the CDR3: TGCGCCAGCAGCTTGGTAGGTAGCGGATTCACAGATACGCAGTATTTT. The genes are TRBV5-1 and TRBJ2-3; D may be TRBD2 (6 bases). Germline CDR1 reads SGHRS; CDR2 reads YFSETQ. The V end was cut by 0 bases, the J end by 2 bases, with 13 bases between. The length of the CDR3 is 16 residues.